This entry is about one TCR beta chain. Its cognate antigen is unknown. This record belongs to a study of vaccination effects on CD4 cells after COVID-19. The germline V and J ends were trimmed by 3 bases and 5 bases, with 10 bases remaining between them. This CDR3 is 14 amino acids long. Germline lookup yields CDR1 SNHLY and CDR2 FYNNEI. Sequenced by immunoSEQ multiplex PCR; TCRdb stores in-frame clones only, minus some. Of about 34,000 clones listed, roughly 80% are singletons. Investigators separated out CD4+ T cells once approximately 11 days of culture had passed. This person caught SARS-CoV-2 sometime from March to December 2020, and PCR testing confirmed the infection. Participants received two doses of either the BNT162b2 or mRNA-1273 vaccine.

The chain is built from TRBV2 and TRBJ1-4; D remains ambiguous. This sequence originates from a human donor who had a prior SARS-CoV-2 infection. The sample here was CD4+ T cells from PBMCs cultured without peptide, taken after COVID-19 vaccination. The CDR3 protein is CASSDRTTNEKLFF. For the CDR3, the DNA is TGTGCCAGCAGTGACAGGACCACGAATGAAAAACTGTTTTTT.